The T cell receptor beta chain under discussion was sequenced for a study of T cells after posttransplantation cyclophosphamide. TCRdb keeps only in-frame clones here, not all; method: immunoSEQ multiplex PCR. The sample lists roughly 18,000 clones; 75% to 90% were seen once. In regard to this clone: The antigen is not known.

The related graft donor's blood sample was taken on the day of bone marrow donation. Whole-study results and caveats: TRB clonality was highly associated with recipient CMV seropositivity and reactivation. Donor CD8+ memory clones often dominated recipient blood repertoires at later times.

CDR3 length: 13 amino acids. Germline CDR1 is ENHRY and CDR2 is SYGVKD. Trimming cost V 4 bases and J 8 bases, with 11 bases left between them. This TCR derives from a man under 40 in good health and a related stem cell transplant donor. The gene calls are TRBV10-3 and TRBJ1-4; D is unresolved. The sample consisted of memory CD4+ T cells sorted from blood. The CDR3 spells CAISGEGAEKLFF. The CDR3 nucleotides read TGTGCCATCAGTGGAGAGGGAGCCGAAAAACTGTTTTTT.